This TCR beta chain stems from a study of blood T cell repertoires in COVID-19. This clone was seen only a few times. Data came from immunoSEQ multiplex PCR; TCRdb stores just in-frame clones and leaves some out. Among over 50,000 clones listed, more than 75% were seen once. The CDR3 is made up of 12 amino acids. In germline, CDR1 is MDHEN, CDR2 SYDVKM. V was pared by 8 bases and J by 0 bases, with 7 bases between. The receptor was isolated from a human donor in a cohort sampled during active COVID-19. Sequencing input: peripheral blood. The chain is built from TRBV28 and TRBJ2-5, with unresolved D. In DNA, the CDR3 is TGTGCCAGCGGCCCGAACCAAGAGACCCAGTACTTC. This sequence encodes CASGPNQETQYF.